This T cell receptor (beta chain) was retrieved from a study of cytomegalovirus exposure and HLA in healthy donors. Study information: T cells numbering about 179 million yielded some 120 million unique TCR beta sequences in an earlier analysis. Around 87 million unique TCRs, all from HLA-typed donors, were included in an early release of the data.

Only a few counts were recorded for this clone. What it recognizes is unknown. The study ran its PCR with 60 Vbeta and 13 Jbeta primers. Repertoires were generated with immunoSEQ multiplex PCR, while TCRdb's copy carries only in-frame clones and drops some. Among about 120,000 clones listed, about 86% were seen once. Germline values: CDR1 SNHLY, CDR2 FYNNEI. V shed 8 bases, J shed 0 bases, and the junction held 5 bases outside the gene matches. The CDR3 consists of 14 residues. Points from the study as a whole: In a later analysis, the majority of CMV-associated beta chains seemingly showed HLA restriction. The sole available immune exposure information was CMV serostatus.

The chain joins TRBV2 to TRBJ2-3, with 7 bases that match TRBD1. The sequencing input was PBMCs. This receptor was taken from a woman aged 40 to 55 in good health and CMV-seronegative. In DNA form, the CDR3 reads TGTGCCAGCGGGGGACAGACTAGCACAGATACGCAGTATTTT. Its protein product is CASGGQTSTDTQYF.